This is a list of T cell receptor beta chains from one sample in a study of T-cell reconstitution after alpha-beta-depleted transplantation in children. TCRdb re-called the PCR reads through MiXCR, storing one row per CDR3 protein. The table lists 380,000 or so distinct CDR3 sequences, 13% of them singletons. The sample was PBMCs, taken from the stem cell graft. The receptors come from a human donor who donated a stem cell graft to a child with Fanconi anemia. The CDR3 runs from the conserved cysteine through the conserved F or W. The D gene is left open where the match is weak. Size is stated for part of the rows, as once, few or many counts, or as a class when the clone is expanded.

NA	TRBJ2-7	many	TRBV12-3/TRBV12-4	CASSLEDTYEQYF	TGTGCCAGCAGTCTCGAGGACACCTACGAGCAGTACTTC
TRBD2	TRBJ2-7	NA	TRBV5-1	CASSSGTSGGTYEQYF	TGCGCCAGCAGCTCGGGGACTAGCGGGGGTACCTACGAGCAGTACTTC
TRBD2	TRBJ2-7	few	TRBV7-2	CASRELPGGEQYF	TGTGCCAGCAGAGAACTCCCGGGGGGCGAGCAGTACTTC
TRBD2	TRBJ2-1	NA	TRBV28	CASSLAGALRGNEQFF	TGTGCCAGCAGTCTAGCGGGGGCCCTTAGGGGGAATGAGCAGTTCTTC
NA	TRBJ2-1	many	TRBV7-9	CASSLNQIYNEQFF	TGTGCCAGCAGCTTAAATCAGATATACAATGAGCAGTTCTTC
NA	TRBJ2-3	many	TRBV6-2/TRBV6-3	CASSRRPQPPDTQYF	TGTGCCAGCTCGCGCCGTCCTCAACCACCAGATACGCAGTATTTT
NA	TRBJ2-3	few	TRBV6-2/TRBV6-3	CASSYSSAVDTQYF	TGTGCCAGCAGTTACTCGAGTGCGGTGGATACGCAGTATTTT
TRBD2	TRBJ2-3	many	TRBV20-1	CSARAGGRRDTQYF	TGCAGTGCTCGAGCGGGGGGGCGGAGGGATACGCAGTATTTT
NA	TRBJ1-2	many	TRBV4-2	CASSPALGQSYGYTF	TGTGCCAGCAGCCCAGCATTAGGACAGAGCTATGGCTACACCTTC
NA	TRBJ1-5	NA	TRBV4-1	CASSQEGDQPQHF	TGCGCCAGCAGCCAAGAGGGCGATCAGCCCCAGCATTTT
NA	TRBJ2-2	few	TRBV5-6	CASSPTQTANTGELFF	TGTGCCAGCAGCCCGACCCAGACGGCGAACACCGGGGAGCTGTTTTTT
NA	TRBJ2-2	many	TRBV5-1	CASSLNGEPTGELFF	TGCGCCAGCAGCCTGAACGGGGAACCCACCGGGGAGCTGTTTTTT
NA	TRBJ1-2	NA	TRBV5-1	CASSSTGLTGSWYGYTF	TGCGCCAGCAGCTCTACGGGCCTTACAGGGTCGTGGTATGGCTACACCTTC
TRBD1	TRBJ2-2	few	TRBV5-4	CASSFDPGQSTGELFF	TGTGCCAGCAGCTTCGACCCGGGACAGTCCACCGGGGAGCTGTTTTTT
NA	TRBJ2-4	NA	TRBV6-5	CASSSKNIQYF	TGTGCCAGCAGTTCAAAAAACATTCAGTACTTC
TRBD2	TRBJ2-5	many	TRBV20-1	CSACRGEVLQETQYF	TGCAGTGCTTGCCGGGGGGAAGTCCTACAAGAGACCCAGTACTTC
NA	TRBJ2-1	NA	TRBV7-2	CASSLDQVRNEQFF	TGTGCCAGCAGCTTAGACCAGGTCCGCAATGAGCAGTTCTTC
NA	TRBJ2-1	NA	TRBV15	CATSLGALNEQFF	TGTGCCACCAGCCTGGGAGCTCTCAATGAGCAGTTCTTC
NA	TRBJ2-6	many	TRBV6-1	CASSEAAGANVLTF	TGTGCCAGCAGTGAAGCGGCGGGGGCCAACGTCCTGACTTTC
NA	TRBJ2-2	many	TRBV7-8	CASSLFRANTGELFF	TGTGCCAGCAGCTTATTCCGAGCGAACACCGGGGAGCTGTTTTTT
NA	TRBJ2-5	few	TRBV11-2	CASSLETGGWETQYF	TGTGCCAGCAGCCTAGAGACAGGTGGATGGGAGACCCAGTACTTC
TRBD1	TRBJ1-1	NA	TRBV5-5	CASSSGTGYYTEAFF	TGTGCCAGCAGCTCCGGGACAGGGTATTACACTGAAGCTTTCTTT
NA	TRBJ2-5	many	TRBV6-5	CASSYSGQETQYF	TGTGCCAGCAGTTACTCCGGTCAAGAGACCCAGTACTTC
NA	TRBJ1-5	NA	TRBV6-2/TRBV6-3	CASTQQPPGTGALNSNQPQHF	TGTGCCAGCACCCAACAACCACCTGGGACGGGAGCTTTGAATAGCAATCAGCCCCAGCATTTT
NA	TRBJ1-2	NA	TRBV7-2	CASSQGGPAGYTF	TGTGCCAGCAGCCAGGGAGGTCCGGCGGGCTACACCTTC
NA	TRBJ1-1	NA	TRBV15	CATSRVSQGSWTEAFF	TGTGCCACCAGCAGAGTCTCACAGGGTAGTTGGACTGAAGCTTTCTTT
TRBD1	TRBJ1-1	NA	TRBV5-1	CASSAGQGMNTEAFF	TGCGCCAGCAGCGCGGGACAGGGCATGAACACTGAAGCTTTCTTT
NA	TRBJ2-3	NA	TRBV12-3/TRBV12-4	CASNRDATDTQYF	TGTGCCAGCAACCGGGACGCTACAGATACGCAGTATTTT
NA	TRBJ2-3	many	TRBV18	CASSPALSTDTQYF	TGTGCCAGCTCACCGGCTCTTAGCACAGATACGCAGTATTTT
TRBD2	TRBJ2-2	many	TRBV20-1	CSAAAGGRGTGELFF	TGCAGTGCTGCAGCGGGGGGGCGTGGGACCGGGGAGCTGTTTTTT
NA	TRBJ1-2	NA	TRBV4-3	CASSQDLGRANYGYTF	TGCGCCAGCAGCCAAGATCTGGGCAGGGCGAACTATGGCTACACCTTC
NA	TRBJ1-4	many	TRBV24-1	CATSDLQGTNEKLFF	TGTGCCACCAGTGATTTGCAGGGAACTAATGAAAAACTGTTTTTT
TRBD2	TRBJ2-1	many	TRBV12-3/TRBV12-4	CASSPRTSGGEQFF	TGTGCCAGCAGTCCCCGGACTAGCGGGGGTGAGCAGTTCTTC
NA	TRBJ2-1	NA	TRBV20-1	CSARDVGGWGYNEQFF	TGCAGTGCTAGAGATGTTGGCGGGTGGGGCTACAATGAGCAGTTCTTC
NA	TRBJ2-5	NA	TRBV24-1	CATIKETQYF	TGTGCCACCATTAAAGAGACCCAGTACTTC
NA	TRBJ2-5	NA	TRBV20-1	CCARGKGGRWEETQYF	TGCTGTGCTAGGGGCAAGGGGGGGCGGTGGGAAGAGACCCAGTACTTC
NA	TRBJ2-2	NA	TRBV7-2	CASSFYSFGGELFF	TGTGCCAGCAGCTTCTATTCTTTTGGCGGGGAGCTGTTTTTT
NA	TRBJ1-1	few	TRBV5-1	CASSWSGVTEAFF	TGCGCCAGCAGCTGGTCCGGGGTAACCGAAGCTTTCTTT
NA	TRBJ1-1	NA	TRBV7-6	CASSDGGGDRPNTEAFF	TGTGCCAGCAGCGATGGTGGGGGGGACCGACCGAACACTGAAGCTTTCTTT
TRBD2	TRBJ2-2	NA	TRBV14	CASSQPLGLAGANTGELFF	TGTGCCAGCAGCCAACCATTAGGACTAGCGGGGGCGAACACCGGGGAGCTGTTTTTT
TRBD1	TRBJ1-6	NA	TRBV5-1	CASSLAGTGTSPLHF	TGCGCCAGCAGCTTGGCTGGGACAGGGACTTCACCCCTCCACTTT
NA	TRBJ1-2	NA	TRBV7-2	CASSLSYRAGYTF	TGTGCCAGCAGCTTAAGCTACAGGGCCGGCTACACCTTC
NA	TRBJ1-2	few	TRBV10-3	CAISEAQAYGYTF	TGTGCCATCAGTGAGGCACAGGCCTATGGCTACACCTTC
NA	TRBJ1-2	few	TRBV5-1	CASSLDGTHYTF	TGCGCCAGCAGCTTGGACGGGACGCATTACACCTTC
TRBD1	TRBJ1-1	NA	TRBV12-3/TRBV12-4	CASKSGTGANTEAFF	TGTGCCAGCAAATCCGGTACAGGGGCGAACACTGAAGCTTTCTTT
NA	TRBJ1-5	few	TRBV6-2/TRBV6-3	CASTAGGTVPQHF	TGTGCCAGCACCGCCGGGGGTACGGTGCCCCAGCATTTT
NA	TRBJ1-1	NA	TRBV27	CASSAYRTLSEAFF	TGTGCCAGCAGTGCCTACAGGACGCTGAGCGAAGCTTTCTTT
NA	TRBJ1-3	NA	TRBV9	CASSVEKDSSSGNTIYF	TGTGCCAGCAGCGTAGAAAAAGACTCGAGCTCTGGAAACACCATATATTTT
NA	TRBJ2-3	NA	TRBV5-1	CASSTSNPSTDTQYF	TGCGCCAGCAGTACTAGCAACCCCAGCACAGATACGCAGTATTTT